The 30 T cell receptor beta chains given below trace back to one sample, sequenced in a study of beta chain features in type 1 diabetes. Every bit of the isolated RNA underwent reverse transcription, so sequencing read expressed TCRB transcripts. The assay was immunoSEQ multiplex PCR, and TCRdb's table has in-frame clones only and misses some. This table holds around 500,000 clones, 11% found once. The specimen was naive CD4+ T cells from blood. The origin of the receptors is a woman in her late teens or twenties in good health.

The rearrangement joins TRBV30 to TRBJ1-1; D is undetermined. V was clipped by 2 bases and J by 1 base, with 5 bases between them. The CDR3 runs to 12 residues. Germline values: CDR1 GTSNPN, CDR2 SVGIG (reference sequence). The CDR3 sequence: CAWSFGNTEAFF. DNA of the CDR3: TGTGCCTGGAGTTTTGGGAACACTGAAGCTTTCTTT.

This clone has only a few counts. V and J are TRBV15 and TRBJ2-1; TRBD1 matches at 10 bases. The germline V gene encodes CDR1 LNHNV and CDR2 YYDKDF (reference sequence). CDR3 length: 15 residues. The V and J ends lost 5 bases and 1 base, in that order; junction bases with no gene match: 2. The CDR3 is CATSPGQGSYNEQFF. The CDR3 DNA reads TGTGCCACCAGCCCGGGACAGGGGTCCTACAATGAGCAGTTCTTC. The whole variable domain, remainder taken from reference TRBV15 and TRBJ2-1, is DAMVIQNPRYQVTQFGKPVTLSCSQTLNHNVMYWYQQKSSQAPKLLFHYYDKDFNNEADTPDNFQSRRPNTSFCFLDIRSPGLGDTAMYLCATSPGQGSYNEQFFGPGTRLTVL.

CDR3 loop: CASSLGYQPQHF. CDR3 nucleotides: TGTGCCAGCAGCTTGGGATATCAGCCCCAGCATTTT. V usage is TRBV7-9 and J usage is TRBJ1-5; D gene unclear. There are 12 residues in the CDR3. Germline lookup yields CDR1 SEHNR and CDR2 FQNEAQ (reference sequence). Trimming removed 3 bases at V and 5 bases at J, with 5 bases between.

This clone turned up a few times. The chain recombines TRBV7-9 with TRBJ2-1, with 8 bases that match TRBD2. The CDR3 is made up of 13 amino acids. Germline lookup yields CDR1 SEHNR and CDR2 FQNEAQ (reference sequence). V was pared by 7 bases and J by 6 bases, with 5 bases of the junction left unmatched. CDR3 nucleotides: TGTGCCAGCACTCGGGCGGGGGGCAATGAGCAGTTCTTC. Translated: CASTRAGGNEQFF.

The rearrangement uses TRBV2 and TRBJ2-5; D is ambiguous. This CDR3 region has 11 residues. Trimming pared 6 bases from V and 9 bases from J, leaving 11 bases between. Germline CDR1 is SNHLY and CDR2 is FYNNEI. This CDR3 is CASRRSYSQYF. For the CDR3, the DNA is TGTGCCAGCAGACGTAGTTACTCCCAGTACTTC.

The sample holds a few counts of this clone. The chain recombines TRBV11-2 with TRBJ2-5; D possibly corresponds to TRBD2 (6 bases). V shed 1 base and J shed 2 bases, with 8 bases lying between them. CDR3 length: 14 amino acids. Germline V lookup: CDR1 SGHAT, CDR2 FQNNGV. In nucleotides, the CDR3 is TGTGCCAGCAGCTTAGTGGGGGGACAAGAGACCCAGTACTTC. This codes for CASSLVGGQETQYF.

The chain combines TRBV23-1 with TRBJ2-2, with D perhaps matching TRBD2 (6 bases). TRBV23-1 is sorted into the ORF group, with uncertain function. V was shortened by 4 bases and J by 1 base, with 13 bases between the two germline ends. This CDR3 is built from 16 residues. CDR3 protein: CASSPWRARNTGELFF. In nucleotides, the CDR3 is TGCGCCAGCAGTCCGTGGAGGGCCCGGAACACCGGGGAGCTGTTTTTT.

The V gene is TRBV19, the J gene TRBJ1-3; D possibly corresponds to TRBD1 (6 bases). The CDR3 spans 17 residues. V lost 5 bases, J lost 0 bases, and 17 bases lay in between. Germline CDR1 and CDR2: LNHDA and SQIVND (reference sequence). The CDR3 protein is CASSPLVGQSSGNTIYF. DNA of the CDR3: TGTGCCAGTAGTCCCCTAGTGGGACAAAGCTCTGGAAACACCATATATTTT.

The gene calls are TRBV10-3 and TRBJ1-2, with TRBD1 matching 9 bases. Losses at the gene ends were 4 bases for V and 4 bases for J; bases not matched to a gene: 1. The CDR3 contains 13 residues. Germline V CDR1 and CDR2: ENHRY, SYGVKD. The CDR3 reads CAISGDRAYGYTF. In DNA, the CDR3 is TGTGCCATCAGTGGGGACAGGGCCTATGGCTACACCTTC.

The genes are TRBV7-9 and TRBJ2-1, with a weak D call TRBD1 (5 bases). The CDR3 length is 16 residues. V was cut by 1 base and J by 0 bases, with 10 bases left in between. Per the germline V gene, CDR1 is SEHNR and CDR2 is FQNEAQ (reference sequence). CDR3 DNA sequence: TGTGCCAGCAGCTTAGTTCAGGGAAGCTCCTACAATGAGCAGTTCTTC. Translated: CASSLVQGSSYNEQFF.

The table lists this clone with a few counts. CDR3 in amino acids: CASSDDRMGGTQYF. CDR3 bases: TGCGCCAGCAGCGACGACAGGATGGGGGGGACGCAGTATTTT. The V call is TRBV5-1, the J call TRBJ2-3, with D tentatively TRBD2 (7 bases). Germline values: CDR1 SGHRS, CDR2 YFSETQ. The V end was cut by 4 bases, the J end by 9 bases, with 18 bases between. The CDR3 is made up of 14 amino acids.

This clone was recorded a few times. The rearrangement uses TRBV5-1 and TRBJ2-1; TRBD2 aligns across 9 bases. The germline V gene encodes CDR1 SGHRS and CDR2 YFSETQ. The V gene end was trimmed by 4 bases and the J gene end by 7 bases; junction bases not matched to a gene: 9. The CDR3 spans 15 residues. In DNA form, the CDR3 reads TGCGCCAGCAGCCCGGCCCTAGCGGGGTCTAATGAGCAGTTCTTC. Translation gives CASSPALAGSNEQFF. Full variable domain (outside the CDR3, taken from reference TRBV5-1 and TRBJ2-1): KAGVTQTPRYLIKTRGQQVTLSCSPISGHRSVSWYQQTPGQGLQFLFEYFSETQRNKGNFPGRFSGRQFSNSRSEMNVSTLELGDSALYLCASSPALAGSNEQFFGPGTRLTVL.

The V and J genes are TRBV30 and TRBJ2-2; 8 bases fit TRBD1. Trimming at V came to 8 bases and at J to 6 bases, leaving 11 bases not matched to a gene. The CDR3 totals 14 residues. Germline loops: CDR1 GTSNPN, CDR2 SVGIG (reference sequence). CDR3: CAGETGVVAGELFF. CDR3 nucleotides: TGTGCCGGGGAGACAGGGGTTGTTGCCGGGGAGCTGTTTTTT.

This chain connects TRBV6-6 to TRBJ1-2; the D gene is possibly TRBD1 (5 bases). The CDR3 spans 13 residues. Trimming removed 6 bases at V and 5 bases at J, with 13 bases between. Germline loops: CDR1 MNHNY, CDR2 SVGAGI (reference sequence). The CDR3 region is CASSHGTPYGYTF. CDR3 coding DNA: TGTGCCAGCAGCCACGGGACCCCTTATGGCTACACCTTC.

CDR3 protein: CASSLDGLGPTGYGYTF. The CDR3 bases are TGTGCCAGCAGCTTAGACGGCTTAGGGCCGACCGGTTATGGCTACACCTTC. The V call is TRBV7-9, the J call TRBJ1-2, with D hard to call. Trimming removed 1 base from V and 5 bases from J, with 20 bases in between. This CDR3 comprises 17 residues. CDR1 and CDR2 (germline): SEHNR, FQNEAQ (reference sequence).

This clone was counted between two and nine times. The V gene is TRBV11-1, the J gene TRBJ2-1; 11 nucleotides match TRBD2. The V gene's germline CDR1 is SGHAT and CDR2 FQDESV (reference sequence). Trimming took 7 bases from V and 1 from J; bases not matched to a gene: 6. This CDR3 has 16 amino acids. CDR3 region: CASNELAGVSYNEQFF. The CDR3 nucleotides read TGTGCCAGCAACGAACTAGCGGGAGTTTCCTACAATGAGCAGTTCTTC.

This clone has a handful of counts. The chain is built from TRBV27 and TRBJ1-1, with D possibly being TRBD1 (6 bases). This CDR3 spans 15 amino acids. Germline CDR1 MNHEY, CDR2 SMNVEV (reference sequence). V was shortened by 5 bases and J by 0 bases, with 13 bases between the two germline ends. The chain's CDR3 is CASSPPDRLNTEAFF. CDR3 coding DNA: TGTGCCAGCAGTCCCCCCGACAGGTTGAACACTGAAGCTTTCTTT.

The rearrangement uses TRBV7-2 and TRBJ2-7; 14 bases fit TRBD2. V shed 5 bases and J 3 bases; nucleotides not matched to a gene: 6. Germline V gene lookup returns CDR1 SGHTA and CDR2 FQGNSA. The CDR3 totals 16 residues. The CDR3 loop reads CASSAGGTSGSYEQYF. The CDR3 DNA follows: TGTGCCAGCAGCGCCGGTGGGACTAGCGGGAGCTACGAGCAGTACTTC.

V is TRBV7-2 and J is TRBJ2-5, with a possible D match to TRBD2 (6 bases). The CDR3 is 14 residues long. Germline lookup yields CDR1 SGHTA and CDR2 FQGNSA. V gave up 5 bases and J gave up 2 bases, with 12 bases separating them. The CDR3: CASSRGGKQETQYF. CDR3 sequence (DNA): TGTGCCAGCAGCCGAGGCGGGAAGCAAGAGACCCAGTACTTC.

The CDR3 sequence: CASSVRRGPYNEQFF. The CDR3, as DNA: TGTGCCAGCAGTGTAAGGCGGGGGCCTTACAATGAGCAGTTCTTC. The chain uses TRBV2 and TRBJ2-1, with D perhaps TRBD2 (7 bases). The CDR3 runs to 15 residues. Germline CDR1 SNHLY, CDR2 FYNNEI. With 4 bases removed from V and 4 bases from J, the gap between germline ends came to 14 bases.

This chain links TRBV11-2 with TRBJ2-3; 11 bases map to TRBD1. CDR1 is SGHAT, CDR2 FQNNGV, per germline. V gave up 5 bases and J gave up 0 bases; unmatched junction bases: 4. The CDR3 covers 16 residues. CDR3 sequence reads: CASSPGQGVSTDTQYF. The CDR3 DNA reads TGTGCCAGCAGCCCGGGACAGGGGGTTAGCACAGATACGCAGTATTTT. The entire variable domain, with the rest obtained from reference TRBV11-2 and TRBJ2-3, is as follows: EAGVAQSPRYKIIEKRQSVAFWCNPISGHATLYWYQQILGQGPKLLIQFQNNGVVDDSQLPKDRFSAERLKGVDSTLKIQPAKLEDSAVYLCASSPGQGVSTDTQYFGPGTRLTVL.

This rearrangement joins TRBV29-1 to TRBJ1-2; weak D call: TRBD1 (5 bases). Looked up from germline, CDR1 is SQVTM and CDR2 is ANQGSEA. The CDR3 loop spans 12 amino acids. V was trimmed by 6 bases and J by 4 bases, leaving 12 bases between them. DNA for the CDR3: TGCAGCGTCCGGGACCCCTTCTATGGCTACACCTTC. It yields the protein CSVRDPFYGYTF.

This clone appeared a few times. The genes are TRBV2 and TRBJ1-2; D possibly corresponds to TRBD1 (5 bases). V lost 5 bases and J 4 bases, leaving 8 bases between the germline ends. CDR1 and CDR2 (germline): SNHLY, FYNNEI. The CDR3 runs to 12 residues. CDR3 region: CASSRQIYGYTF. CDR3 DNA: TGTGCCAGCAGTCGACAGATCTATGGCTACACCTTC. Based on the CDR3 plus reference TRBV2 and TRBJ1-2, the full variable domain is EPEVTQTPSHQVTQMGQEVILRCVPISNHLYFYWYRQILGQKVEFLVSFYNNEISEKSEIFDDQFSVERPDGSNFTLKIRSTKLEDSAMYFCASSRQIYGYTFGSGTRLTVV.

This clone was counted only a few times. The J gene is TRBJ2-1, the V gene TRBV10-3; 7 bases match TRBD2. This CDR3 is 15 amino acids long. Germline lookup yields CDR1 ENHRY and CDR2 SYGVKD. The trim removed 6 bases at V and 0 bases at J, leaving 5 bases unmatched. The DNA of the CDR3 is TGTGCCATCAGCGGGGGGACCCCCTCCTACAATGAGCAGTTCTTC. Translation gives CAISGGTPSYNEQFF.

V usage is TRBV7-9 and J usage is TRBJ2-1; a possible D gene is TRBD2 (6 bases). Germline CDR1 is SEHNR and CDR2 is FQNEAQ (reference sequence). The V end lost 5 bases, the J end lost 8 bases, and 16 bases lay between the germline ends. The CDR3 runs 14 residues. This CDR3 is CASSRTTSLDEQFF. CDR3 DNA: TGTGCCAGCAGCCGGACGACTAGTCTGGATGAGCAGTTCTTC.

On this clone itself: Other DNA sequences in this specimen translate into the identical CDR3. The V gene is TRBV15, the J gene TRBJ1-5, with a tentative D call TRBD1 (5 bases). Germline values: CDR1 LNHNV, CDR2 YYDKDF (reference sequence). The CDR3 spans 14 residues. V was cut by 1 base and J by 7 bases, with 11 bases left in between. The CDR3 loop reads CATSRGTGVQPQHF. The CDR3 DNA is TGTGCCACCAGCAGAGGAACAGGCGTACAGCCCCAGCATTTT.

This clone appeared a few times. This chain connects TRBV11-2 to TRBJ2-3; a possible D gene is TRBD2 (6 bases). This CDR3 spans 16 amino acids. V was pared by 5 bases and J by 6 bases, with 21 bases between. The germline gives CDR1 SGHAT, CDR2 FQNNGV. The CDR3 region has the DNA TGTGCCAGCAGCCTACGAAGGACCCAAGGGAGGGATACGCAGTATTTT. Translating it yields CASSLRRTQGRDTQYF.

This clone has just a few counts. The rearrangement uses TRBV29-1 and TRBJ1-2, with 8 bases fitting TRBD1. Germline V gene sequence: CDR1 SQVTM, CDR2 ANQGSEA. The junction had 2 bases not matched to a gene; V was cut back by 4 bases and J by 4 bases. The CDR3 runs 12 residues. The CDR3 loop is CSVADRVYGYTF. The DNA of the CDR3 is TGCAGCGTTGCGGACAGGGTCTATGGCTACACCTTC.

V gene TRBV2 combines with J gene TRBJ1-2, with D maybe TRBD1 (6 bases). This CDR3 has 15 residues. The V gene lost 8 bases and the J gene lost 6 bases, with 22 bases spanning the gap. From germline, CDR1 is SNHLY and CDR2 FYNNEI. CDR3 DNA sequence: TGTGCCAGCGGACGAGGACAGAGTCATTCCGATGGCTACACCTTC. Its protein is CASGRGQSHSDGYTF. Filled out from reference TRBV2 and TRBJ1-2, the complete variable domain reads EPEVTQTPSHQVTQMGQEVILRCVPISNHLYFYWYRQILGQKVEFLVSFYNNEISEKSEIFDDQFSVERPDGSNFTLKIRSTKLEDSAMYFCASGRGQSHSDGYTFGSGTRLTVV.

This rearrangement joins TRBV5-1 to TRBJ2-3; no firm D call. Germline V gene data show CDR1 as SGHRS and CDR2 as YFSETQ. The ends were cut back, 4 bases at V and 2 bases at J, with 2 bases in the middle. The CDR3 consists of 11 residues. The CDR3 coding sequence is TGCGCCAGCAGCGACACAGATACGCAGTATTTT. This encodes CASSDTDTQYF.